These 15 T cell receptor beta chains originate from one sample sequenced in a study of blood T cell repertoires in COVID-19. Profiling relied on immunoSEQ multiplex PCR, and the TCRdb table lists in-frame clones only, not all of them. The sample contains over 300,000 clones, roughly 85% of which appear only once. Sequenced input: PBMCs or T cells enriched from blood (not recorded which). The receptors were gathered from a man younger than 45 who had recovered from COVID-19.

CDR3 protein: CASSPLGGNTEAFF. The CDR3 coding sequence is TGTGCCAGCTCACCACTCGGGGGGAACACTGAAGCTTTCTTT. This sequence joins TRBV18 and TRBJ1-1, with D possibly matching TRBD1 (5 bases). Germline V lookup: CDR1 KGHSH, CDR2 LQKENI. The CDR3 spans 14 residues. V lost 1 base and J lost 1, with 7 bases in between.

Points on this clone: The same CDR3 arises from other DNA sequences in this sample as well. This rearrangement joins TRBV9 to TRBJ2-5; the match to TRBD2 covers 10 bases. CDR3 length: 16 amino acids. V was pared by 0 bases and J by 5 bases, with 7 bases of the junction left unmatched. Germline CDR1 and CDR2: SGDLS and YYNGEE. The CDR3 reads CASSVASGGAGETQYF. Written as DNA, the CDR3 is TGTGCCAGCAGCGTAGCGAGCGGGGGGGCAGGGGAGACCCAGTACTTC. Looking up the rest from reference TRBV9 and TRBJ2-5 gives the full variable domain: DSGVTQTPKHLITATGQRVTLRCSPRSGDLSVYWYQQSLDQGLQFLIQYYNGEERAKGNILERFSAQQFPDLHSELNLSSLELGDSALYFCASSVASGGAGETQYFGPGTRLLVL.

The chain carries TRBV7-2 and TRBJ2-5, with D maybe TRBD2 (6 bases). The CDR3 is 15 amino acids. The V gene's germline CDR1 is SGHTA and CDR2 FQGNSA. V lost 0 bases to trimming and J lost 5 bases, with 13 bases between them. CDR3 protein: CASSLAPWGVETQYF. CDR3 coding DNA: TGTGCCAGCAGCTTAGCTCCTTGGGGGGTTGAGACCCAGTACTTC.

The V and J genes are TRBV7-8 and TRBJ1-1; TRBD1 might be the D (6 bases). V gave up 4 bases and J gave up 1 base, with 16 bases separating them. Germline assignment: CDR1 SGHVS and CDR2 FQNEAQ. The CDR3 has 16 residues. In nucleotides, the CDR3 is TGTGCCAGCAGCTCCCAAGGGGGACGCACGAACACTGAAGCTTTCTTT. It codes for CASSSQGGRTNTEAFF.

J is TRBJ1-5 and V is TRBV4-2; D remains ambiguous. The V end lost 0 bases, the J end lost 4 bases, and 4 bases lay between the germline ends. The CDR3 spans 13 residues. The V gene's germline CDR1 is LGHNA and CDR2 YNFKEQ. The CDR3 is CASSQDSNQPQHF. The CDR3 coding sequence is TGTGCCAGCAGCCAAGATAGTAATCAGCCCCAGCATTTT.

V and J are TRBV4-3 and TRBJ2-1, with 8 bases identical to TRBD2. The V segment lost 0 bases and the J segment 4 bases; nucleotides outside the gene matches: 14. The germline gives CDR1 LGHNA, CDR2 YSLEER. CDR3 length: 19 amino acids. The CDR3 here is CASSQDDFWGSGGYNEQFF. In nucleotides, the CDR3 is TGCGCCAGCAGCCAAGATGATTTCTGGGGCAGCGGGGGTTACAATGAGCAGTTCTTC.

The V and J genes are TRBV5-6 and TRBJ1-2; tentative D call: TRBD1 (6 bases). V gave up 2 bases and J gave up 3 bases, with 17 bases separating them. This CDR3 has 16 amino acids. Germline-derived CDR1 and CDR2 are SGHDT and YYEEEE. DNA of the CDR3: TGTGCCAGCAGCTTTGGGGGCCAGGGTGGGCACTATGGCTACACCTTC. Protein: CASSFGGQGGHYGYTF.

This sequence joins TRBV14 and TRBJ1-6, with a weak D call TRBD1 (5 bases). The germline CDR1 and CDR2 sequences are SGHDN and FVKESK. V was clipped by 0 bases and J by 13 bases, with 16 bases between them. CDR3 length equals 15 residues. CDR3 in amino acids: CASSQDLGRVAPLHF. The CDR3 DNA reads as TGTGCCAGCAGCCAAGATCTAGGCAGGGTCGCCCCCCTCCACTTT.

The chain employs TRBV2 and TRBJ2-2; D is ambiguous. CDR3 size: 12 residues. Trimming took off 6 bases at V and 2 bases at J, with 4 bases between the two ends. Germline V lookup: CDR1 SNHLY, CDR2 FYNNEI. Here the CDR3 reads CASRLNTGELFF. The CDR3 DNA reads TGTGCCAGCAGACTCAACACCGGGGAGCTGTTTTTT. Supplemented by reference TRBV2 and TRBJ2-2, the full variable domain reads EPEVTQTPSHQVTQMGQEVILRCVPISNHLYFYWYRQILGQKVEFLVSFYNNEISEKSEIFDDQFSVERPDGSNFTLKIRSTKLEDSAMYFCASRLNTGELFFGEGSRLTVL.

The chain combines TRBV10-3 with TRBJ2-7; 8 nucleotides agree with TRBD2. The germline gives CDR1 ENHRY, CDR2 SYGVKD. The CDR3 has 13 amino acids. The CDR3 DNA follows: TGTGCAACGGGGGGGCAGAACTCCTACGAGCAGTACTTC. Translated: CATGGQNSYEQYF.

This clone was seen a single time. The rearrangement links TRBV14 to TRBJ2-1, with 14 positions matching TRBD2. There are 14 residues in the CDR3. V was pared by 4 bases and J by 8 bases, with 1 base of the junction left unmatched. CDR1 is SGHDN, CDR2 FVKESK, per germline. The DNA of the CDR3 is TGTGCCAGCAGCCGACTAGCGGGGGGGCATGAGCAGTTCTTC. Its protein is CASSRLAGGHEQFF. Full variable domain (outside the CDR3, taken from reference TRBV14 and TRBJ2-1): EAGVTQFPSHSVIEKGQTVTLRCDPISGHDNLYWYRRVMGKEIKFLLHFVKESKQDESGMPNNRFLAERTGGTYSTLKVQPAELEDSGVYFCASSRLAGGHEQFFGPGTRLTVL.

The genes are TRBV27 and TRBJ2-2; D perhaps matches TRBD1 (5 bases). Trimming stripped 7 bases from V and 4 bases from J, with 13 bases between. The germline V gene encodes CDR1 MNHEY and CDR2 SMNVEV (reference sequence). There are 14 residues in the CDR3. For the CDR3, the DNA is TGTGCCAGCACCCTGGGGCAATTCACCGGGGAGCTGTTTTTT. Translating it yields CASTLGQFTGELFF.

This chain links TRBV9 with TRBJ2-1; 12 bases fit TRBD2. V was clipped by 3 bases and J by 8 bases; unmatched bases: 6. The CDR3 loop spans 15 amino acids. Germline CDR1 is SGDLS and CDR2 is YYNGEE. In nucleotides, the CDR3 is TGTGCCAGCAGCGACCTAGCGGGGGGGACGGATGAGCAGTTCTTC. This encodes CASSDLAGGTDEQFF.

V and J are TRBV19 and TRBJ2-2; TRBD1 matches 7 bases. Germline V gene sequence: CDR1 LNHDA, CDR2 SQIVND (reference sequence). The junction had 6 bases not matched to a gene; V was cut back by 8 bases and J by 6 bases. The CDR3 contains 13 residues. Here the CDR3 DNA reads TGTGCCAGTCTGGTAGACAGGGCCGGGGAGCTGTTTTTT. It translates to CASLVDRAGELFF.

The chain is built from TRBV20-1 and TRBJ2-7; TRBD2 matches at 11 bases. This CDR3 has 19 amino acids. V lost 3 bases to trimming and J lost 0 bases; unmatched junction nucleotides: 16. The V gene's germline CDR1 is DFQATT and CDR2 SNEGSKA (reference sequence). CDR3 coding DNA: TGCAGTGCTAGTCCTCCGACAGGTCTAGCGGGGGGCAGCTCCTACGAGCAGTACTTC. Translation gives CSASPPTGLAGGSSYEQYF.